This T cell receptor (beta chain) is from a study of T cell responses to AZD1222 COVID-19 vaccine. Note on this clone: Its antigen is unknown.

Study-wide points: Mapped onto spike, vaccine-associated CD4 TCRs spanned it and were dominant at 160-218 and 743-854. Baseline serostatus was positive in only a handful of AZD1222 recipients.

The protocol was immunoSEQ multiplex PCR, while the TCRdb copy is restricted to in-frame clones and leaves out a portion. The data hold tens of thousands of clones, with roughly 88% observed a single time. Second-dose schedules of about 4 or about 12 weeks were combined. This sequence originates from an adult who received the AZD1222 COVID-19 vaccine. This specimen was peripheral blood, taken 28 days after the second AZD1222 dose.

The CDR3: CASSAGPVGEQYF. In DNA, the CDR3 is TGTGCCAGCAGTGCCGGGCCTGTCGGCGAGCAGTACTTC. The chain has TRBV2 and TRBJ2-7, with D hard to call. In germline, CDR1 is SNHLY, CDR2 FYNNEI. The CDR3 sequence is 13 residues long. Deletions cut 4 bases from V and 6 bases from J, with 13 bases between.